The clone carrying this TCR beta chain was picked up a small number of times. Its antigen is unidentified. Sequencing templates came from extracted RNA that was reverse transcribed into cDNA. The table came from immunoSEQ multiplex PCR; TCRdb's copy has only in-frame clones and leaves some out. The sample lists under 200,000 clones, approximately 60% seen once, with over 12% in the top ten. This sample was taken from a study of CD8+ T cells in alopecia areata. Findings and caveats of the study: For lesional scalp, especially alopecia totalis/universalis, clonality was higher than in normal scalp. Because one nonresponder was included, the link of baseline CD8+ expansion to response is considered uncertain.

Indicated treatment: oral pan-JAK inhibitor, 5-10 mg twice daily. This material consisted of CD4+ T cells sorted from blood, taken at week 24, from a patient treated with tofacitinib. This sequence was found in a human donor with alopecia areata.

CDR3: CAWSDWGRNTEAFF. CDR3 bases: TGTGCCTGGAGTGACTGGGGGAGGAACACTGAAGCTTTCTTT. The J gene is TRBJ1-1, the V gene TRBV30; maybe TRBD1 (5 bases). V was cut by 1 base and J by 1 base, with 10 bases left in between. Per germline, CDR1 GTSNPN and CDR2 SVGIG (reference sequence). The CDR3 runs to 14 residues.